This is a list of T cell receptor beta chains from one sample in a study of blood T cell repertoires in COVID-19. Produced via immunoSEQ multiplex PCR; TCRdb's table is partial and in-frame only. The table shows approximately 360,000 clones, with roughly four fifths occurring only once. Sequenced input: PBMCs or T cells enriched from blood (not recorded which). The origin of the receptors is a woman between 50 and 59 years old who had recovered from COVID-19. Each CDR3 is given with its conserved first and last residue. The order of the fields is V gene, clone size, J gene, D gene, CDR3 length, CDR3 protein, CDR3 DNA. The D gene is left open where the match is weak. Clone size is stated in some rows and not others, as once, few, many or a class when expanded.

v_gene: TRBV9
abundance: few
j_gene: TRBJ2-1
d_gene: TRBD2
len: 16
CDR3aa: CASSAVPSGSSNEQFF
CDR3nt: TGTGCCAGCAGCGCCGTCCCAAGCGGGAGTAGCAATGAGCAGTTCTTC

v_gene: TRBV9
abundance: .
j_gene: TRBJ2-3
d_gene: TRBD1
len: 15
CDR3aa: CASSVGGQLTDTQYF
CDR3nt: TGTGCCAGCAGCGTAGGGGGACAGCTCACAGATACGCAGTATTTT

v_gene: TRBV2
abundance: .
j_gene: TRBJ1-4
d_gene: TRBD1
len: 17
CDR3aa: CASKSGTGGMIREKLFF
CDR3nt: TGTGCCAGCAAATCCGGGACAGGGGGCATGATTCGTGAAAAACTGTTTTTT

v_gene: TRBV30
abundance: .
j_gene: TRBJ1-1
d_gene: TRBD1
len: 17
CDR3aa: CAWSVGTGWGLVTEAFF
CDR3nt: TGTGCCTGGAGTGTAGGGACAGGGTGGGGCTTGGTCACTGAAGCTTTCTTT

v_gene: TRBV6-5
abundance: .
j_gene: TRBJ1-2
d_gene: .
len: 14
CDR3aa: CASSLGGLNYGYTF
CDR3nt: TGTGCCAGCAGTTTGGGGGGTCTTAACTATGGCTACACCTTC

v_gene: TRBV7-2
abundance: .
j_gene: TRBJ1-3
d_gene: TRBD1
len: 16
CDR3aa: CASSPKTGGYGNTIYF
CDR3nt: TGTGCCAGCAGCCCTAAAACAGGGGGCTATGGAAACACCATATATTTT

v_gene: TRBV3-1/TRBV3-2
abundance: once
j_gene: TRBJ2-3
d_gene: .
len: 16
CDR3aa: CASSQELGMRADTQYF
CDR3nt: TGTGCCAGCAGCCAAGAGCTAGGCATGAGGGCAGATACGCAGTATTTT

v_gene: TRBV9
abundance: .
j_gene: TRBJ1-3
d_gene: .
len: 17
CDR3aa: CASSVARDNLFGNTIYF
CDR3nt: TGTGCCAGCAGCGTGGCCCGGGACAATTTGTTTGGAAACACCATATATTTT

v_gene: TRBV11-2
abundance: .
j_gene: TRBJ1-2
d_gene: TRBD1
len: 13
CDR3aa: CASSRDRVEGYTF
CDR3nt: TGTGCCAGCAGCCGGGACAGGGTGGAAGGCTACACCTTC

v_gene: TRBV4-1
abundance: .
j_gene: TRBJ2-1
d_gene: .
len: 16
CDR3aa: CASSLSLTETYNEQFF
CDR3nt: TGCGCCAGCAGCCTCAGCTTGACAGAGACCTACAATGAGCAGTTCTTC

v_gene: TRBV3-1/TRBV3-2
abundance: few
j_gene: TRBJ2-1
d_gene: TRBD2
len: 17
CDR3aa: CASSPARGLAGDHEQFF
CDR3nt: TGTGCCAGCAGCCCCGCTAGGGGACTAGCGGGCGACCATGAGCAGTTCTTC

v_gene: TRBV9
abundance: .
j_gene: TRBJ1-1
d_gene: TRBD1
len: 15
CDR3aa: CASSGGQGVGSEAFF
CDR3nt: TGTGCCAGCAGCGGGGGACAGGGGGTAGGGTCTGAAGCTTTCTTT

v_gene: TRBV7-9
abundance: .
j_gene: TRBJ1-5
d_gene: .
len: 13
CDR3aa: CASSRGVDQPQHF
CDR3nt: TGTGCCAGCAGCCGGGGGGTAGATCAGCCCCAGCATTTT

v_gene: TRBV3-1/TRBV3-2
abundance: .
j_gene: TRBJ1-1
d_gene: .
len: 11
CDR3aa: CASSMNTEAFF
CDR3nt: TGTGCCAGCAGTATGAACACTGAAGCTTTCTTT

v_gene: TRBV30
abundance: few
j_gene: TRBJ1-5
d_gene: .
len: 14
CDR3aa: CAWSKGTDNQPQHF
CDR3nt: TGTGCCTGGAGTAAGGGGACTGATAATCAGCCCCAGCATTTT

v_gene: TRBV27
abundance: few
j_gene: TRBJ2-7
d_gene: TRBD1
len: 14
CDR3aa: CASSTRDRVYEQYF
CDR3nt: TGTGCCAGCAGTACTAGGGACAGGGTCTACGAGCAGTACTTC

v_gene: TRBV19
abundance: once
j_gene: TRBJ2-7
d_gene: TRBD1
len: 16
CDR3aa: CASSPAPRTGFYEQYF
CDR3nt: TGTGCCAGTAGTCCCGCTCCCAGGACAGGTTTCTACGAGCAGTACTTC

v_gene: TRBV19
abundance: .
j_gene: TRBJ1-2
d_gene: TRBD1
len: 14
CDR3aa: CASSIQNRGYGYTF
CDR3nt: TGTGCCAGTAGTATTCAGAACAGGGGCTATGGCTACACCTTC

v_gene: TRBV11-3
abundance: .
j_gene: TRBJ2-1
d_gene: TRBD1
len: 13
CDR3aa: CASSLDRKTGEFF
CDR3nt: TGTGCCAGCAGCTTAGATAGGAAAACAGGGGAGTTCTTC

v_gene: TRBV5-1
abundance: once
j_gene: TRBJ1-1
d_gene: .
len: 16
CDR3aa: CASSLEGRRGLDEAFF
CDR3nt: TGCGCCAGCAGCTTGGAAGGTCGGCGGGGGCTGGATGAAGCTTTCTTT

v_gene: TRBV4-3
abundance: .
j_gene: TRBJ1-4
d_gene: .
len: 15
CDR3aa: CASSLKQGPNEKLFF
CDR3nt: TGCGCCAGCAGCCTAAAACAGGGACCGAATGAAAAACTGTTTTTT

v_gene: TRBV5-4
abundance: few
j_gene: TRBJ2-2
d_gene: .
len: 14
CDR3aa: CAASLSGNTGELFF
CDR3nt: TGTGCCGCCAGCCTTAGCGGAAACACCGGGGAGCTGTTTTTT

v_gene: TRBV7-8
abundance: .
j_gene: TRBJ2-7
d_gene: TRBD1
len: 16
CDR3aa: CASSLGRQGDYYEQYF
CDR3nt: TGTGCCAGCAGCTTAGGCCGACAGGGCGATTACTACGAGCAGTACTTC

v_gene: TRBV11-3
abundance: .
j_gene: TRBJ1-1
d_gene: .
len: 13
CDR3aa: CASSFGGVFNSFF
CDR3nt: TGTGCCAGCAGCTTCGGGGGGGTATTTAACTCTTTCTTT

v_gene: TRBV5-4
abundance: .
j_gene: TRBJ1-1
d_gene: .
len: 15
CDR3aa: CASSSPGSMNTEAFF
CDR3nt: TGTGCCAGCAGCTCCCCAGGGTCCATGAACACTGAAGCTTTCTTT

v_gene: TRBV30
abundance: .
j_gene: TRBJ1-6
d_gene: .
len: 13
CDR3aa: CAWSLQSNSPLHF
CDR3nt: TGTGCCTGGAGTCTACAGAGTAATTCACCCCTCCACTTT

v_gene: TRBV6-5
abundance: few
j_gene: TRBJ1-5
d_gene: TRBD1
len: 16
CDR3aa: CASSYTGGQTNQPQHF
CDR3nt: TGTGCCAGCAGTTACACCGGGGGACAGACTAATCAGCCCCAGCATTTT

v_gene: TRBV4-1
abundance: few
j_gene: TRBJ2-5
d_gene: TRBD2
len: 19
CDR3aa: CASSTPGLAGGPGKETQYF
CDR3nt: TGCGCCAGCAGCACTCCAGGTCTAGCGGGAGGCCCGGGTAAAGAGACCCAGTACTTC

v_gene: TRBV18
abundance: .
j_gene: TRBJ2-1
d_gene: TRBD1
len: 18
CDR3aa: CASSRDRGFSSSYNEQFF
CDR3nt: TGTGCCAGCTCCCGGGACAGGGGGTTTTCAAGCTCCTACAATGAGCAGTTCTTC

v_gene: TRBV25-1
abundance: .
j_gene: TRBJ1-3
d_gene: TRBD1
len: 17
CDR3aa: CASSELGTGSSGNTIYF
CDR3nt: TGTGCCAGCAGTGAACTCGGGACAGGGAGCTCTGGAAACACCATATATTTT

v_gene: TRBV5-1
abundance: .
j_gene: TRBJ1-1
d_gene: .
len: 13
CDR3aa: CASSIQGKPEAFF
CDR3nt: TGCGCCAGCAGCATTCAGGGGAAGCCTGAAGCTTTCTTT

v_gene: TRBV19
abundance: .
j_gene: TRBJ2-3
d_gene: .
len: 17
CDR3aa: CASSSPPGRGSTDTQYF
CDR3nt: TGTGCCAGTAGTAGCCCCCCAGGTAGGGGTAGCACAGATACGCAGTATTTT

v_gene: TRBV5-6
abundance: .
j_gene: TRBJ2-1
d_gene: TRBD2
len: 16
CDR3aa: CASSLGAGGFYNEQFF
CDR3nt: TGTGCCAGCAGCTTGGGAGCGGGAGGCTTCTACAATGAGCAGTTCTTC

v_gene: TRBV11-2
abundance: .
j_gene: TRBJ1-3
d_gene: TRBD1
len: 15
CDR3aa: CASSSGQDSGNTIYF
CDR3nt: TGTGCCAGCAGCTCTGGACAGGACTCTGGAAACACCATATATTTT

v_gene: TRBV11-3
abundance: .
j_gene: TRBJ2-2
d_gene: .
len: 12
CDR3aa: CASRQRTGELFF
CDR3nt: TGTGCCAGCCGACAGAGGACCGGGGAGCTGTTTTTT

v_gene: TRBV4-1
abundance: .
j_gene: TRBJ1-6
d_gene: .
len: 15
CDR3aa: CASSQDRIPNSPLHF
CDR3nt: TGCGCCAGCAGCCAAGACAGGATCCCTAATTCACCCCTCCACTTT

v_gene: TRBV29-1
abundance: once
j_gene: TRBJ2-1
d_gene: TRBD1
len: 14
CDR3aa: CSVRQGATYNEQFF
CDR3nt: TGCAGCGTGAGACAGGGGGCTACCTACAATGAGCAGTTCTTC

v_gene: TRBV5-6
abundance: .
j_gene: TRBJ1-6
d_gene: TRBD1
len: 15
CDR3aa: CASSLRTGRGSPLHF
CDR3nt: TGTGCCAGCAGCTTGAGGACAGGCCGCGGTTCACCCCTCCACTTT

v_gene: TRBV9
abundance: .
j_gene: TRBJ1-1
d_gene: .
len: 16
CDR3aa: CASSVVFGGGPTEAFF
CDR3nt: TGTGCCAGCAGCGTAGTATTTGGTGGGGGCCCCACTGAAGCTTTCTTT

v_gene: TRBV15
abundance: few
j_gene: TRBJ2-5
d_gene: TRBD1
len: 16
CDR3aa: CATSRDWNRGAETQYF
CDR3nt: TGTGCCACCAGCAGAGATTGGAACAGGGGTGCGGAGACCCAGTACTTC

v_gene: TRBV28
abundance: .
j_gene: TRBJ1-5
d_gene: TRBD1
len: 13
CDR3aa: CASSDRGNQPQHF
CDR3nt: TGTGCCAGCAGTGACAGGGGCAATCAGCCCCAGCATTTT

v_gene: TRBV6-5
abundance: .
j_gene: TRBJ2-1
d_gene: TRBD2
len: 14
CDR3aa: CASILAGNYNEQFF
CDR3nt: TGTGCCAGCATTCTAGCGGGGAACTACAATGAGCAGTTCTTC

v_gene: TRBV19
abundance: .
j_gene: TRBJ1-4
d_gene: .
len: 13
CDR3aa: CASSIQLNEKLFF
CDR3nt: TGTGCCAGTAGTATTCAACTGAATGAAAAACTGTTTTTT

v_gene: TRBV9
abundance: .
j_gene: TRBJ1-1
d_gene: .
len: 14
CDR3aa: CASSVAEVNTEAFF
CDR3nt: TGTGCCAGCAGCGTAGCCGAGGTGAACACTGAAGCTTTCTTT

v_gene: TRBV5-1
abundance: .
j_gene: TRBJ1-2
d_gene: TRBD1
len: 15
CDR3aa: CASSLGDRGNYGYTF
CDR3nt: TGCGCCAGCAGCTTGGGGGACAGGGGAAACTATGGCTACACCTTC

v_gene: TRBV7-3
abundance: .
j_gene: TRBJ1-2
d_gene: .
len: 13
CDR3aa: CASSLSGDDGYTF
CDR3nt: TGTGCCAGCAGCTTATCAGGGGACGATGGCTACACCTTC

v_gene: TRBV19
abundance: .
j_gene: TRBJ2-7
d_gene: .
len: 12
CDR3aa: CAIKWRSYEQYF
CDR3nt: TGTGCCATCAAATGGCGGAGCTACGAGCAGTACTTC

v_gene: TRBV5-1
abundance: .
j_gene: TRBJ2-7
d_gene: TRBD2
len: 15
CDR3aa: CASSWTSGGLNEQYF
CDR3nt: TGCGCCAGCAGCTGGACTAGCGGGGGGTTGAACGAGCAGTACTTC

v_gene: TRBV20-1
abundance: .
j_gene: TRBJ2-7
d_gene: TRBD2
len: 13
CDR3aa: CSASPGTSNEQYF
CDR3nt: TGCAGTGCTAGTCCCGGGACTAGCAACGAGCAGTACTTC

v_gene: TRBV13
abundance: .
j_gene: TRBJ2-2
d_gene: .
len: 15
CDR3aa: CASSRGAKGTGELFF
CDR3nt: TGTGCCAGCAGCCGCGGGGCTAAGGGCACCGGGGAGCTGTTTTTT